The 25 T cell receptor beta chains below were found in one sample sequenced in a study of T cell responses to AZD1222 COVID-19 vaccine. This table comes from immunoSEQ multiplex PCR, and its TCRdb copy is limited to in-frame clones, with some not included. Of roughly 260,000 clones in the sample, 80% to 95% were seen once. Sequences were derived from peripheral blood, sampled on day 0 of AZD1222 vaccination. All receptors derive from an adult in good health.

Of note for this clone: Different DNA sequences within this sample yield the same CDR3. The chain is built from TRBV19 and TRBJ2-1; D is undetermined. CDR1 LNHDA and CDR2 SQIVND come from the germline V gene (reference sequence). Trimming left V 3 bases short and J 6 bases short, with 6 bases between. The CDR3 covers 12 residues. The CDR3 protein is CASSIWGNEQFF. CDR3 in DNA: TGTGCCAGTAGTATCTGGGGCAATGAGCAGTTCTTC.

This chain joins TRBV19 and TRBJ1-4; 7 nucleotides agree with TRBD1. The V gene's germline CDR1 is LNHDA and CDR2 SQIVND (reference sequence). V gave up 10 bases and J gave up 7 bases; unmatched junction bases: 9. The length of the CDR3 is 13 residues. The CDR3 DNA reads TGTGCCACCTCAGGGGGTTTGGGTGAAAAACTGTTTTTT. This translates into CATSGGLGEKLFF.

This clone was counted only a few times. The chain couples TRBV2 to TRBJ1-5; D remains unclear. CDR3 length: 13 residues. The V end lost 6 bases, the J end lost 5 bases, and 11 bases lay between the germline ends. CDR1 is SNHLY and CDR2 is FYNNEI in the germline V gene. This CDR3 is CASSLKWDQPQHF. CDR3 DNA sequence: TGTGCCAGCAGCCTGAAGTGGGATCAGCCCCAGCATTTT. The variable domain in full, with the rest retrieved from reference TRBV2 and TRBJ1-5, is EPEVTQTPSHQVTQMGQEVILRCVPISNHLYFYWYRQILGQKVEFLVSFYNNEISEKSEIFDDQFSVERPDGSNFTLKIRSTKLEDSAMYFCASSLKWDQPQHFGDGTRLSIL.

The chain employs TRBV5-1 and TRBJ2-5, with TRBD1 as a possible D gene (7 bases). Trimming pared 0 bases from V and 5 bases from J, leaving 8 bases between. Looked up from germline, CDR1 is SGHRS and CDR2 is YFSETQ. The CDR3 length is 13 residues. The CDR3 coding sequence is TGCGCCAGCAGCTTGGCAGGGGGGGAGACCCAGTACTTC. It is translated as CASSLAGGETQYF.

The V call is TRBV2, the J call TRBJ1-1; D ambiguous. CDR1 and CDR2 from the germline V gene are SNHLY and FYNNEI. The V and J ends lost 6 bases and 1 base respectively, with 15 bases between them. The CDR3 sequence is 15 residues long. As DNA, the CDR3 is TGTGCCAGCAGGTTGGACCGTGTTCGGAACACTGAAGCTTTCTTT. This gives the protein CASRLDRVRNTEAFF. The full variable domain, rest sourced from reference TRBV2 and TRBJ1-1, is EPEVTQTPSHQVTQMGQEVILRCVPISNHLYFYWYRQILGQKVEFLVSFYNNEISEKSEIFDDQFSVERPDGSNFTLKIRSTKLEDSAMYFCASRLDRVRNTEAFFGQGTRLTVV.

The chain's CDR3 is CASSEPGETGELFF. In nucleotides, the CDR3 is TGCGCCAGCAGTGAGCCCGGGGAGACCGGGGAGCTGTTTTTT. The chain employs TRBV10-1 and TRBJ2-2; TRBD2 might be the D (5 bases). The V gene's germline CDR1 is WNHNN and CDR2 SYGVQD (reference sequence). V lost 2 bases, J lost 5 bases, and 9 bases lay in between. CDR3 length equals 14 residues.

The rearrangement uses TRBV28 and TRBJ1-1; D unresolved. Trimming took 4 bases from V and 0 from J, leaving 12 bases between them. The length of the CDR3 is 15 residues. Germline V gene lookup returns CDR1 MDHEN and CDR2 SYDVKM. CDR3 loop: CASSSRTAMNTEAFF. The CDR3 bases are TGTGCCAGCAGTTCACGGACTGCCATGAACACTGAAGCTTTCTTT.

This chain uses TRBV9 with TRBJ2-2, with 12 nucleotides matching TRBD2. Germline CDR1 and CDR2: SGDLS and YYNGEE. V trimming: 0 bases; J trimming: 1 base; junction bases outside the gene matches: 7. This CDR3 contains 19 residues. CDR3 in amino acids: CASSVATGGLAGNTGELFF. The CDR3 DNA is TGTGCCAGCAGCGTAGCTACTGGGGGACTAGCGGGGAACACCGGGGAGCTGTTTTTT.

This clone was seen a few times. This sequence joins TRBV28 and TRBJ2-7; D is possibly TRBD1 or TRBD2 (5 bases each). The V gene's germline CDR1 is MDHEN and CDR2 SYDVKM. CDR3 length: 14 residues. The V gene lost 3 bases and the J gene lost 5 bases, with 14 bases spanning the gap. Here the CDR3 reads CASSFYGAMNEQYF. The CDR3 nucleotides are TGTGCCAGCAGTTTCTACGGGGCCATGAACGAGCAGTACTTC.

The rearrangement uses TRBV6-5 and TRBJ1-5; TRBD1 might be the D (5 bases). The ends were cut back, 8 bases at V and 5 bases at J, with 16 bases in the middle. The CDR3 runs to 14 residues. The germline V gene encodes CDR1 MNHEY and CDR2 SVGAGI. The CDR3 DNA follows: TGTGCCAGCTCCGGGGGAGGCCCGTATCAGCCCCAGCATTTT. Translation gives CASSGGGPYQPQHF.

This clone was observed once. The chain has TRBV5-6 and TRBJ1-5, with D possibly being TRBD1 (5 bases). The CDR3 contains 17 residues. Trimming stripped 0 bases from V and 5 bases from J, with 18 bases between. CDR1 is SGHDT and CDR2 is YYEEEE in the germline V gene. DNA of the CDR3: TGTGCCAGCAGCTTGGGGCCGGGGGTACAGACCCATCAGCCCCAGCATTTT. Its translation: CASSLGPGVQTHQPQHF.

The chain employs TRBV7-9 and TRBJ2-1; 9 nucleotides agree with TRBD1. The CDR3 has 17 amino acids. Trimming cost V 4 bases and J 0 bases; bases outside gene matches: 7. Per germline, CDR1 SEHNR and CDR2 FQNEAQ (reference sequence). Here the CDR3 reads CASSSGQGRFSYNEQFF. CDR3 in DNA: TGTGCCAGCAGCTCCGGACAGGGGAGGTTCTCCTACAATGAGCAGTTCTTC.

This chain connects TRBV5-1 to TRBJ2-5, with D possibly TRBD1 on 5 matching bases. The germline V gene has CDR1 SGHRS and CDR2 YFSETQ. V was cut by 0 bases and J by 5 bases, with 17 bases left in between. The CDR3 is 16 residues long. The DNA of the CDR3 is TGCGCCAGCAGCTTGGCTACAGGACACAATGAGGAGACCCAGTACTTC. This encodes CASSLATGHNEETQYF.

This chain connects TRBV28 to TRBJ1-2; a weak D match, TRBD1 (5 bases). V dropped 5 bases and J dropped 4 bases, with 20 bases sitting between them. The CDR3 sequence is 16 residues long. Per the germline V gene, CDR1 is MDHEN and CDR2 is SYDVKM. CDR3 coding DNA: TGTGCCAGCAGTCCCGGAGGGCAGGGCCTGTTCTATGGCTACACCTTC. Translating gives CASSPGGQGLFYGYTF.

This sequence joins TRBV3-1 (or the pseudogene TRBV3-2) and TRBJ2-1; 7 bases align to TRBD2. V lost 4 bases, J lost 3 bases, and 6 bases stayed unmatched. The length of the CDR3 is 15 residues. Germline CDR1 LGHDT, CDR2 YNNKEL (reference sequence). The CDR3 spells CASSPASGGYNEQFF. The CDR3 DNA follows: TGTGCCAGCAGCCCCGCTAGCGGAGGCTACAATGAGCAGTTCTTC.

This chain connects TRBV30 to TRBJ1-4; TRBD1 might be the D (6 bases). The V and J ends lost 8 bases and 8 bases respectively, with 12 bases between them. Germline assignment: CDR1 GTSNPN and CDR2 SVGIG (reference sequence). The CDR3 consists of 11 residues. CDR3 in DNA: TGTGCCGGAGGGGGGGTAGAAAAACTGTTTTTT. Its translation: CAGGGVEKLFF.

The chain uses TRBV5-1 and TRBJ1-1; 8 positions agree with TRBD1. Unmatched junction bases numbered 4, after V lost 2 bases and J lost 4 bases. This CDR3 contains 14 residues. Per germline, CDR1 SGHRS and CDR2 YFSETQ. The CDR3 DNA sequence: TGCGCCAGCAGCTTTGGGACAGGCATCACTGAAGCTTTCTTT. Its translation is CASSFGTGITEAFF.

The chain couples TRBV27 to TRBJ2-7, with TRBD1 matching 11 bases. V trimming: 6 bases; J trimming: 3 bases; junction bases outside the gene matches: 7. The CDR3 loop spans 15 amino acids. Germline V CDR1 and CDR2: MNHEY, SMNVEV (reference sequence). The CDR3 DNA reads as TGTGCCAGCAGCCAAAAGGACAGGGGGCTCTACGAGCAGTACTTC. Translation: CASSQKDRGLYEQYF.

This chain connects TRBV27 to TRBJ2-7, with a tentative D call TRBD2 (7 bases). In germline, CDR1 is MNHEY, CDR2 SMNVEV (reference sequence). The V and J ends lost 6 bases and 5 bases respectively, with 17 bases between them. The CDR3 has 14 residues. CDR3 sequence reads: CASSPLGGGNEQYF. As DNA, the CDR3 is TGTGCCAGCAGCCCCCTAGGGGGAGGGAACGAGCAGTACTTC.

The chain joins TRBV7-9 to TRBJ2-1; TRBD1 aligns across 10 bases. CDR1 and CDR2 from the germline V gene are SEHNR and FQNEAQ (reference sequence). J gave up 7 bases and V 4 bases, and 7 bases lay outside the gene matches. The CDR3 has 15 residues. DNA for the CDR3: TGTGCCAGCAGCTCCTGGGACAGGGGAGGGAATGAGCAGTTCTTC. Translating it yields CASSSWDRGGNEQFF.

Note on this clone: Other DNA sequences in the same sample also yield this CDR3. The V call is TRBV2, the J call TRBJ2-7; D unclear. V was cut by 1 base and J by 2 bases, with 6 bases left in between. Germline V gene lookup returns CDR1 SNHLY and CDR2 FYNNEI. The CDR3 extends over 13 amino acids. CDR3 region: CASSEGQTYEQYF. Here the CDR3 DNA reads TGTGCCAGCAGTGAAGGTCAGACCTACGAGCAGTACTTC.

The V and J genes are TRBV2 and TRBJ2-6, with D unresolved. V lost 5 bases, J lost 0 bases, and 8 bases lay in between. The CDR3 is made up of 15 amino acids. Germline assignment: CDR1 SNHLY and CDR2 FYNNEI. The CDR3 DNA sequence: TGTGCCAGCAGTACCTGGGACTCTGGGGCCAACGTCCTGACTTTC. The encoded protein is CASSTWDSGANVLTF.

CDR3 residues: CAISEGTVGQPQHF. As DNA, the CDR3 is TGTGCCATCAGTGAAGGGACAGTAGGTCAGCCCCAGCATTTT. The chain links TRBV10-3 to TRBJ1-5, with TRBD1 matching over 7 bases. CDR1 and CDR2 from the germline V gene are ENHRY and SYGVKD. Trimming at V came to 3 bases and at J to 6 bases, leaving 5 bases not matched to a gene. The CDR3 sequence is 14 residues long.

CDR3 protein: CASSPRWSGRMSGELFF. The CDR3 bases are TGTGCCAGCAGCCCCCGATGGAGCGGGAGGATGTCCGGGGAGCTGTTTTTT. The chain carries TRBV28 and TRBJ2-2; TRBD2 matches 9 bases. Germline V lookup: CDR1 MDHEN, CDR2 SYDVKM. V dropped 6 bases and J dropped 6; count of bases not matched to a gene: 14. The CDR3 has 17 residues.

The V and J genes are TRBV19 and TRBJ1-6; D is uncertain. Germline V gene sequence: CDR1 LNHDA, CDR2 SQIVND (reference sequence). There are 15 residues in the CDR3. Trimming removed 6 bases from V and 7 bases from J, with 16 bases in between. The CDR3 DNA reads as TGTGCCAGTAGATTCAGAGGGCTGGAGAATTCACCCCTCCACTTT. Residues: CASRFRGLENSPLHF.